This TCR beta chain was sequenced during a study of CD8 T cells in Susac syndrome. RNA was extracted with the RNeasy kit, and a quantity of roughly 0.5 to 1 ug was reverse transcribed using random hexamers. Across 54 Vbeta and 13 Jbeta, immunoSEQ multiplex PCR amplified TCR beta CDR3. TCRdb reprocessed the immunoSEQ multiplex PCR reads with MiXCR, giving one entry per CDR3 protein. The profile shows under 110,000 distinct CDR3 sequences, roughly 94% of them singletons. Points on this clonotype: Antigen: not known.

General observations from the study: Within total CD8+ repertoires, 15 to 20 Susac-specific public clones were found, and within CD8+ TEMRA repertoires, a few. CD8+ clones in Susac expanded most in TEMRA cells and active patients.

CDR1 and CDR2 from the germline V gene are MNHEY and SMNVEV (reference sequence). The V end was cut by 8 bases, the J end by 6 bases, with 7 bases between. The CDR3 is 11 amino acids. Sequencing used CD8+ T cells from PBMCs. The receptor comes from a human donor with Susac syndrome. The V gene is TRBV27, the J gene TRBJ2-2, with D possibly being TRBD1 (5 bases). CDR3 in DNA: TGTGCCAGCCTAGGGGCCGGGGAGCTGTTTTTT. Encoded protein: CASLGAGELFF.